What follows are 3 T cell receptor beta chains derived from one specimen sequenced in a study of blood T cells in healthy people across ages. A second about 6 to 11 cycle PCR used barcoded and J-beta primers. TCRdb fed the 5' RACE reads into MiXCR, producing one record per CDR3 protein. Of almost 1 million distinct CDR3 sequences in the sample, 45% to 60% were seen once. The sample was blood. The origin of the receptors is a woman aged 55-69 years in good health.

This clonotype was counted only a few times. The chain combines TRBV12-3 or TRBV12-4 with TRBJ2-1; D unclear. Trimming took 4 bases from V and 6 from J, leaving 10 bases between them. The CDR3 is 13 amino acids. Here the CDR3 reads CASSSIIGNEQFF. The CDR3, as DNA: TGTGCCAGCAGTTCGATTATAGGCAATGAGCAGTTCTTC.

This chain connects TRBV5-1 to TRBJ2-1; TRBD2 matches 8 bases. With V trimmed by 0 bases and J by 8 bases, 4 bases remained unmatched. This CDR3 comprises 14 residues. Germline CDR1 and CDR2: SGHRS and YFSETQ. This chain's CDR3 is CASSLGGRSDEQFF. The CDR3 nucleotides read TGCGCCAGCAGCTTGGGCGGGAGGTCGGATGAGCAGTTCTTC.

The chain joins TRBV28 to TRBJ1-2, with a weak D call TRBD1 (5 bases). Germline values: CDR1 MDHEN, CDR2 SYDVKM. This CDR3 is built from 13 residues. V lost 7 bases and J 7 bases, leaving 16 bases between the germline ends. The CDR3 loop reads CASTDGGGSGYTF. CDR3 nucleotide sequence: TGTGCCAGCACCGACGGCGGGGGAAGTGGCTACACCTTC.